Reported below is one T cell receptor beta chain. Researchers grouped second doses given at about 4 or about 12 weeks into one pool. In germline, CDR1 is SNHLY, CDR2 FYNNEI. The CDR3 has 15 amino acids. V gave up 4 bases and J gave up 7 bases; unmatched junction bases: 6. The data originate from a study of T cell responses to AZD1222 COVID-19 vaccine. The protocol was immunoSEQ multiplex PCR, while the TCRdb copy is restricted to in-frame clones and leaves out a portion. This sample has 90,000 to 150,000 clones, with around 93% found just once. The chain uses TRBV2 and TRBJ2-1; TRBD2 matches at 11 bases. Sequenced here: peripheral blood, sampled 28 days after the second AZD1222 dose. This TCR came from an adult who received the AZD1222 COVID-19 vaccine. The CDR3 sequence: CASSALAGVSNEQFF. DNA for the CDR3: TGTGCCAGCAGTGCACTAGCGGGAGTTTCAAATGAGCAGTTCTTC.